The sequence of this T cell receptor beta chain was determined in a study of immune evolution from preneoplasia to lung adenocarcinoma. Clones were read by immunoSEQ multiplex PCR, and TCRdb kept only the in-frame ones, dropping some. The sample shows about 6,900 clones, roughly 83% of them seen only once. V dropped 5 bases and J dropped 5; count of bases not matched to a gene: 4. Germline CDR1 SEHNR, CDR2 FQNEAQ (reference sequence). The CDR3 loop spans 13 amino acids. The sequenced sample consisted of FFPE invasive lung adenocarcinoma tissue. The V call is TRBV7-9, the J call TRBJ2-5; 8 bases align to TRBD1. The source of this sequence is a middle-aged person with lung adenocarcinoma. CDR3 bases: TGTGCCAGCAGCCCAGGGGGCTACGAGACCCAGTACTTC. Encoded protein: CASSPGGYETQYF.